Below, 13 T cell receptor beta chains from the same sample are listed, as sequenced in a study of blood T cells in healthy people across ages. The use of a sample-barcoded 5' primer and a J-beta primer mix characterized a second PCR of 7 to 11 cycles. TCRdb re-analysed the 5' RACE reads in MiXCR, keeping a single row per CDR3 protein. The sample has fewer than 2 million distinct CDR3 sequences, about two fifths seen once; the top ten hold more than 20%. Sequencing was performed on blood. These receptors all stem from a human donor in good health.

This chain links TRBV20-1 with TRBJ1-1; D remains unclear. CDR1 is DFQATT and CDR2 is SNEGSKA in the germline V gene (reference sequence). Trimming left V 4 bases short and J 1 base short, with 16 bases between. The CDR3 contains 15 residues. In DNA, the CDR3 is TGCAGTGCTACGGAGGACGGGCTTTCGAACACTGAAGCTTTCTTT. Translating gives CSATEDGLSNTEAFF.

This clonotype was observed at least ten times. This sequence joins TRBV20-1 and TRBJ2-3, with D perhaps TRBD2 (6 bases). This CDR3 is 11 amino acids long. The ends were cut back, 7 bases at V and 8 bases at J, with 13 bases in the middle. The germline gives CDR1 DFQATT, CDR2 SNEGSKA (reference sequence). CDR3 sequence (DNA): TGCAGTGGTCGGTTGGGGGGTACGCAGTATTTT. It is translated as CSGRLGGTQYF.

J is TRBJ1-1 and V is TRBV7-3; TRBD1 matches 9 bases. Germline trimming cut 5 bases from V and 2 bases from J; bases unmatched to any gene: 6. The germline V gene encodes CDR1 SGHTA and CDR2 FQGTGA. The CDR3 totals 15 residues. The CDR3 DNA sequence: TGTGCCAGCAGCGGAACAGGGGGCTCAAACACTGAAGCTTTCTTT. Residues: CASSGTGGSNTEAFF. Supplemented by reference TRBV7-3 and TRBJ1-1, the full variable domain reads GAGVSQTPSNKVTEKGKYVELRCDPISGHTALYWYRQSLGQGPEFLIYFQGTGAADDSGLPNDRFFAVRPEGSVSTLKIQRTERGDSAVYLCASSGTGGSNTEAFFGQGTRLTVV.

The chain has TRBV6-2 or TRBV6-3 and TRBJ1-1, with a possible D match to TRBD1 (6 bases). The CDR3 contains 15 residues. Germline V lookup: CDR1 MNHEY, CDR2 SVGEGT. Trimming stripped 6 bases from V and 1 base from J, with 15 bases between. CDR3 nucleotides: TGTGCCAGCAGACCAGCCGGGACACCGAACACTGAAGCTTTCTTT. It is translated as CASRPAGTPNTEAFF.

The chain employs TRBV29-1 and TRBJ1-2; 7 bases are shared with TRBD1. CDR3 length equals 13 residues. Trimming at V came to 7 bases and at J to 4 bases, leaving 9 bases not matched to a gene. The V gene's germline CDR1 is SQVTM and CDR2 ANQGSEA. CDR3 residues: CSDGQAGSYGYTF. Written as DNA, the CDR3 is TGCAGCGATGGACAGGCAGGGAGCTATGGCTACACCTTC.

This clonotype has a handful of counts. This sequence joins TRBV7-2 and TRBJ1-2; no clear D. This CDR3 spans 16 amino acids. Trimming removed 3 bases from V and 6 bases from J, with 20 bases in between. Germline CDR1 SGHTA, CDR2 FQGNSA. CDR3 sequence (DNA): TGTGCCAGCAGCTTTAGCCTAACGGGGTTTGAGAATGGCTACACCTTC. This codes for CASSFSLTGFENGYTF.

At least ten counts were recorded for this clonotype. The chain joins TRBV11-2 to TRBJ2-1; D is ambiguous. This CDR3 has 13 residues. Per the germline V gene, CDR1 is SGHAT and CDR2 is FQNNGV. Trimming pared 3 bases from V and 9 bases from J, leaving 12 bases between. CDR3 amino acids: CASSFASTSEQFF. The CDR3 DNA is TGTGCCAGCAGCTTTGCGAGTACCTCTGAGCAGTTCTTC.

The chain carries TRBV12-3 or TRBV12-4 and TRBJ1-6, with 9 bases matching TRBD1. The CDR3 is 12 residues long. The V segment lost 6 bases and the J segment 15 bases; nucleotides outside the gene matches: 6. The CDR3 nucleotides are TGTGCCAGCAGGCAGGGACAGGGAATCCTCCACTTT. This translates into CASRQGQGILHF.

This sequence joins TRBV5-6 and TRBJ2-3, with D unresolved. Germline CDR1 is SGHDT and CDR2 is YYEEEE. CDR3 length: 14 amino acids. V lost 4 bases to trimming and J lost 5 bases, with 14 bases between them. CDR3 DNA: TGTGCCAGCAGCGCCGGCCTTCCCGGAGATACGCAGTATTTT. It encodes CASSAGLPGDTQYF.

V and J are TRBV2 and TRBJ1-6; no reliable D call. V lost 10 bases and J lost 11, with 24 bases in between. The CDR3 extends over 15 amino acids. Germline V gene sequence: CDR1 SNHLY, CDR2 FYNNEI. The CDR3 protein is CATKAGDLPYPPLHF. The CDR3 DNA reads TGTGCCACCAAGGCCGGGGATCTACCGTATCCACCCCTCCACTTT.

For this clonotype: One end of the junction does not line up with germline, which may come from a read error. This chain uses TRBV20-1 with TRBJ1-2, with a possible D match to TRBD1 (5 bases). From germline, CDR1 is DFQATT and CDR2 SNEGSKA (reference sequence). The CDR3 is 15 amino acids. The CDR3 sequence: CSARDKTATNYDYTF. The CDR3 region has the DNA TGCAGTGCTAGAGATAAGACAGCTACTAACTATGACTACACTTTC.

Only a few counts were recorded for this clonotype. The chain combines TRBV9 with TRBJ2-3; the D gene is possibly TRBD2 (5 bases). Germline V lookup: CDR1 SGDLS, CDR2 YYNGEE. The length of the CDR3 is 14 residues. Trimming stripped 6 bases from V and 1 base from J, with 12 bases between. The CDR3 DNA is TGTGCCAGCAACCCAACCGGGGGCACAGATACGCAGTATTTT. As protein: CASNPTGGTDTQYF.

At least ten counts were recorded for this clonotype. The V and J genes are TRBV27 and TRBJ2-5; D is uncertain. Germline CDR1 is MNHEY and CDR2 is SMNVEV (reference sequence). Trimming stripped 1 base from V and 3 bases from J, with 12 bases between. The CDR3 length is 15 residues. For the CDR3, the DNA is TGTGCCAGCAGTTTATTTTCGTCTAGGAAAGAGACCCAGTACTTC. Residues: CASSLFSSRKETQYF.